The clone carrying this T cell receptor beta chain was observed once. The data stem from a study of control samples from healthy donors and cancer patients. Using immunoSEQ multiplex PCR, the repertoire was profiled, and TCRdb retains in-frame clones only, with some absent. The data hold about 180,000 clones, with around 90% observed a single time. The receptor was derived from a man aged 25-40 years in good health. The sequenced sample consisted of blood.

CDR3 sequence: CASSLVRAGGPHEQFF. The CDR3, as DNA: TGCGCCAGCAGCTTGGTAAGAGCGGGGGGGCCCCATGAGCAGTTCTTC. The chain employs TRBV5-1 and TRBJ2-1; the match to TRBD2 covers 10 bases. This CDR3 spans 16 amino acids. Germline V gene sequence: CDR1 SGHRS, CDR2 YFSETQ. V shed 0 bases, J shed 8 bases, and the junction held 8 bases outside the gene matches.